Below are 22 T cell receptor beta chains sequenced from a single sample in a study of cytomegalovirus exposure and HLA in healthy donors. The PCR employed 60 Vbeta primers together with 13 Jbeta primers. The data were produced by immunoSEQ multiplex PCR, yet TCRdb's version contains in-frame clones alone and is incomplete. In the table there are over 200,000 clones, approximately 70% of which are singletons. The material sequenced was PBMCs. All receptors come from a woman in her thirties in good health and CMV-seronegative.

This clone was counted a single time. This chain joins TRBV29-1 and TRBJ1-1, with a tentative D call TRBD1 (6 bases). The CDR3 consists of 13 residues. Germline V lookup: CDR1 SQVTM, CDR2 ANQGSEA. Trimming shortened V by 2 bases and J by 2 bases, and 9 bases separated the two germline ends. In DNA, the CDR3 is TGCAGCGTTGAAAAACAGGGAAACACTGAAGCTTTCTTT. Encoded protein: CSVEKQGNTEAFF. Looking up the rest from reference TRBV29-1 and TRBJ1-1 gives the full variable domain: SAVISQKPSRDICQRGTSLTIQCQVDSQVTMMFWYRQQPGQSLTLIATANQGSEATYESGFVIDKFPISRPNLTFSTLTVSNMSPEDSSIYLCSVEKQGNTEAFFGQGTRLTVV.

This clone occurred a few times. The V call is TRBV5-4, the J call TRBJ2-7; D is uncertain. The CDR3 sequence is 13 residues long. The germline CDR1 and CDR2 sequences are SGHNT and YYREEE (reference sequence). Trimming shortened V by 4 bases and J by 6 bases, and 14 bases separated the two germline ends. The DNA for the CDR3 is TGTGCCAGCAGCGAGTTATCGGCGGTCGAGCAGTACTTC. This sequence encodes CASSELSAVEQYF.

J is TRBJ2-1 and V is TRBV12-5, with 11 bases lining up with TRBD2. Trimming at V came to 3 bases and at J to 9 bases, leaving 16 bases not matched to a gene. The CDR3 has 18 residues. Germline V gene lookup returns CDR1 LGHNT and CDR2 FRNRAP. The CDR3 loop reads CASGFTGSTSGSRGEQFF. Here the CDR3 DNA reads TGTGCTAGTGGTTTCACGGGTTCAACTAGCGGGAGTCGGGGTGAGCAGTTCTTC.

Concerning this clone itself: Relative to the germline gene, one junction end is altered; a read error may explain this. This sequence joins TRBV4-1 and TRBJ1-2; D not resolved. The CDR3 extends over 14 amino acids. CDR1 MGHRA and CDR2 YSYEKL come from the germline V gene. The CDR3: CDSSQEETTNGYTF. CDR3 DNA: TGCGACAGCAGCCAAGAAGAAACTACTAATGGCTACACCTTC.

The chain combines TRBV5-1 with TRBJ2-7, with 10 bases fitting TRBD2. Germline V lookup: CDR1 SGHRS, CDR2 YFSETQ. The CDR3 has 14 amino acids. The ends lost 4 bases at V and 5 bases at J; junction bases unmatched: 6. CDR3 residues: CASSGGTSDNEQYF. In DNA, the CDR3 is TGCGCCAGCAGCGGTGGGACTAGCGACAACGAGCAGTACTTC.

V gene TRBV6-5 combines with J gene TRBJ1-4; 7 bases line up with TRBD1. Trimming cost V 8 bases and J 6 bases; bases outside gene matches: 6. CDR1 and CDR2 (germline): MNHEY, SVGAGI. This CDR3 spans 13 amino acids. The DNA for the CDR3 is TGTGCCAGCTCAGGGGGGACACATGAAAAACTGTTTTTT. It codes for CASSGGTHEKLFF.

In regard to this clone: One end of the junction is discordant with germline, which a read error may explain. This rearrangement joins TRBV30 to TRBJ2-6, with D hard to call. Looked up from germline, CDR1 is GTSNPN and CDR2 is SVGIG (reference sequence). The CDR3 consists of 14 residues. The CDR3 DNA sequence: TGTGTCTGGAGTGTAGCTGCAGGGGCCAACGTCCTGACTTTC. Protein: CVWSVAAGANVLTF.

V is TRBV15 and J is TRBJ1-1, with a tentative D call TRBD1 (6 bases). The germline CDR1 and CDR2 sequences are LNHNV and YYDKDF (reference sequence). Trimming pared 0 bases from V and 4 bases from J, leaving 12 bases between. The CDR3 loop spans 15 amino acids. DNA of the CDR3: TGTGCCACCAGCAGAGATACGGGAGGGGGCACTGAAGCTTTCTTT. It translates to CATSRDTGGGTEAFF.

The chain couples TRBV7-2 to TRBJ2-5; TRBD2 aligns across 10 bases. CDR3 size: 15 residues. From germline, CDR1 is SGHTA and CDR2 FQGNSA. V dropped 3 bases and J dropped 5; count of bases not matched to a gene: 6. CDR3 sequence (DNA): TGTGCCAGCAGCTTTCTAGCGGGAGTGGGGGAGACCCAGTACTTC. It is translated as CASSFLAGVGETQYF.

This clone was counted a single time. The rearrangement uses TRBV6-5 and TRBJ2-7; TRBD1 agrees at 7 bases. The J segment lost 4 bases and the V segment lost 7 bases, leaving 10 bases of the junction unmatched. CDR1 and CDR2 from the germline V gene are MNHEY and SVGAGI. The CDR3 totals 14 residues. The CDR3 DNA sequence: TGTGCCAGCATGAGGGACAGCTCGTTATACGAGCAGTACTTC. Translating gives CASMRDSSLYEQYF.

The genes are TRBV27 and TRBJ2-3, with 11 bases aligning to TRBD2. V trimming: 0 bases; J trimming: 6 bases; junction bases outside the gene matches: 5. The CDR3 contains 16 residues. Germline V gene lookup returns CDR1 MNHEY and CDR2 SMNVEV (reference sequence). CDR3 amino acids: CASSLSSGGARDTQYF. The CDR3, as DNA: TGTGCCAGCAGTTTATCTAGCGGGGGGGCCAGGGATACGCAGTATTTT.

This clone was counted between two and nine times. The V call is TRBV18, the J call TRBJ1-3; 8 bases line up with TRBD1. Germline CDR1 KGHSH, CDR2 LQKENI. The CDR3 covers 15 residues. V shed 3 bases and J 3 bases; nucleotides not matched to a gene: 4. The CDR3 reads CASSPGTGSGNTIYF. CDR3 DNA: TGTGCCAGCTCACCGGGGACAGGAAGTGGAAACACCATATATTTT.

V usage is TRBV15 and J usage is TRBJ1-4, with D unresolved. This CDR3 is 16 amino acids long. V was trimmed by 0 bases and J by 1 base, leaving 9 bases between them. Germline CDR1 reads LNHNV; CDR2 reads YYDKDF (reference sequence). This CDR3 reads CATSRDNGGTNEKLFF. The CDR3 bases are TGTGCCACCAGCAGAGATAATGGAGGAACTAATGAAAAACTGTTTTTT.

This chain links TRBV5-1 with TRBJ2-7, with D perhaps TRBD1 (5 bases). The CDR3 consists of 13 residues. The V gene lost 1 base and the J gene lost 7 bases, with 12 bases spanning the gap. Germline assignment: CDR1 SGHRS and CDR2 YFSETQ. Here the CDR3 DNA reads TGCGCCAGCAGCTTGAGCAGGGTTGGGGAGCAGTACTTC. This gives the protein CASSLSRVGEQYF.

The genes are TRBV6-6 and TRBJ2-1; D gene ambiguous. The length of the CDR3 is 14 residues. Germline V gene data show CDR1 as MNHNY and CDR2 as SVGAGI (reference sequence). Trimming took 0 bases from V and 5 from J, leaving 8 bases between them. The CDR3, as DNA: TGTGCCAGCAGTTACTCCCGCGAGAACAATGAGCAGTTCTTC. This encodes CASSYSRENNEQFF.

The V gene is TRBV5-1, the J gene TRBJ2-5; D gene uncertain. The CDR3 has 12 residues. Trimming removed 5 bases at V and 2 bases at J, with 7 bases between. The V gene's germline CDR1 is SGHRS and CDR2 YFSETQ. CDR3 residues: CASRAGQETQYF. The CDR3 DNA follows: TGCGCCAGCAGGGCAGGTCAAGAGACCCAGTACTTC.

V gene TRBV7-2 combines with J gene TRBJ2-1; D perhaps matches TRBD2 (6 bases). Trimming cost V 2 bases and J 6 bases, with 8 bases left between them. CDR1 is SGHTA and CDR2 is FQGNSA in the germline V gene. The CDR3 loop spans 13 amino acids. The CDR3 is CASSLMGGNEQFF. In nucleotides, the CDR3 is TGTGCCAGCAGCTTAATGGGAGGCAATGAGCAGTTCTTC.

The chain joins TRBV5-1 to TRBJ1-3; no firm D call. Trimming pared 1 base from V and 8 bases from J, leaving 7 bases between. Germline-derived CDR1 and CDR2 are SGHRS and YFSETQ. CDR3 size: 12 residues. CDR3 region: CASSLPGDTIYF. The CDR3 nucleotides are TGCGCCAGCAGCTTGCCAGGCGACACCATATATTTT.

The chain couples TRBV7-3 to TRBJ2-3; maybe TRBD1 (6 bases). V lost 5 bases to trimming and J lost 1 base, with 19 bases between them. Germline lookup yields CDR1 SGHTA and CDR2 FQGTGA. There are 17 residues in the CDR3. This CDR3 reads CASSEFDRSRGTDTQYF. The CDR3 DNA follows: TGTGCCAGCAGCGAATTTGACAGGTCCAGAGGCACAGATACGCAGTATTTT.

The V gene is TRBV6-5, the J gene TRBJ2-1; possible D gene TRBD2, 6 bases. The CDR3 has 12 amino acids. Looked up from germline, CDR1 is MNHEY and CDR2 is SVGAGI. Trimming removed 6 bases from V and 11 bases from J, with 14 bases in between. The CDR3: CASRGDSGQQFF. The CDR3 coding sequence is TGTGCCAGCAGGGGCGATAGCGGACAGCAGTTCTTC.

V usage is TRBV11-2 and J usage is TRBJ1-1, with D unresolved. V was clipped by 1 base and J by 5 bases, with 8 bases between them. This CDR3 is built from 13 residues. Germline assignment: CDR1 SGHAT and CDR2 FQNNGV. Here the CDR3 DNA reads TGTGCCAGCAGCTTAGGTCGGGTGACTGAAGCTTTCTTT. It translates to CASSLGRVTEAFF.

The chain couples TRBV7-9 to TRBJ2-3; 11 bases line up with TRBD2. Germline CDR1 SEHNR, CDR2 FQNEAQ (reference sequence). The V gene end was trimmed by 3 bases and the J gene end by 3 bases; junction bases not matched to a gene: 2. This CDR3 spans 15 amino acids. The CDR3 is CASSLTSGETDTQYF. DNA of the CDR3: TGTGCCAGCAGCTTGACTAGCGGGGAAACAGATACGCAGTATTTT.